One T cell receptor (beta chain) is described in this entry. This sample is drawn from a study of blood T cell repertoires in COVID-19. Whole-study context: Italy, Spain and the United States were the sources of the convalescent and acute COVID-19 samples. T cells, B-cell-depleted T cells, or PBMCs supplied cDNA or gDNA.

In the original processing: Amplification with reference gene primers provided the estimates of nucleated cell counts. Libraries were prepared by immunoSEQ multiplex PCR; TCRdb keeps only in-frame clonotypes and omits some of them. V, J and clone size reflect that table, while D and trimming were determined from the DNA. The sample lists 200,000 to 250,000 clones, roughly 83% occurring once. From germline, CDR1 is SGHTA and CDR2 FQGTGA. The CDR3 loop spans 16 amino acids. V shed 5 bases and J shed 5 bases, with 22 bases lying between them. This TCR was recovered from a woman aged 70-85 years with active or convalescent COVID-19. Input material: peripheral blood. The chain employs TRBV7-3 and TRBJ2-7; a weak D match, TRBD1 (5 bases). The DNA for the CDR3 is TGTGCCAGCAGCCCCGCAGCCCAGGGTGTCGGCGACGAGCAGTACTTC. This encodes CASSPAAQGVGDEQYF.